The T cell receptor (beta chain) under discussion was sequenced for a study of lymphopenia after photon versus proton radiotherapy. The study's findings and limits: Post-nadir TCR diversity decline inversely tracked overall survival among those who died. Under photons, naive T cells and diversity fell while effector/memory populations rose. After lymphocyte nadir, photon-treated repertoires showed oligoclonal expansion, especially CD8+ Temra. Better survival with proton therapy was suggested as possible, not demonstrated.

The V end lost 0 bases, the J end lost 10 bases, and 10 bases lay between the germline ends. Germline CDR1 SGHTA, CDR2 FQGTGA. The CDR3 extends over 14 amino acids. Clones were sequenced by immunoSEQ multiplex PCR, and TCRdb holds only the in-frame ones, with some missing. The sample includes fewer than 25,000 clones, roughly 82% seen only once; the top ten take about a quarter. With regard to this clone: What it recognizes is unknown.

Sequenced material: peripheral blood, taken from a patient treated with photon-based radiotherapy. The sequence came from a man aged 40-50 years with gastric cancer. This rearrangement joins TRBV7-3 to TRBJ1-6, with unresolved D. The CDR3 sequence: CASSLTQGGSPLHF. CDR3 nucleotides: TGTGCCAGCAGCTTAACGCAAGGTGGATCACCCCTCCACTTT. The entire variable domain, with the rest obtained from reference TRBV7-3 and TRBJ1-6, is as follows: GAGVSQTPSNKVTEKGKYVELRCDPISGHTALYWYRQSLGQGPEFLIYFQGTGAADDSGLPNDRFFAVRPEGSVSTLKIQRTERGDSAVYLCASSLTQGGSPLHFGNGTRLTVT.